The rows below give T cell receptor beta chains drawn from one sample of a study of Tregs in tolerant kidney transplant recipients. TCRdb keeps only in-frame clones here, not all; method: immunoSEQ multiplex PCR. The repertoire holds tens of thousands of clones, with around 90% as singletons. Sequenced here: CD4+ T cells from blood, sampled before the transplant. These TCRs come from a human donor who received a combined kidney and bone marrow transplant. The conserved cysteine and the conserved F or W are not part of the CDR3 here. The size of a clone is reported for some rows only, either as once, few or many, or as a class for expanded clones.

v_gene: TRBV2; j_gene: TRBJ1-1; abundance: -; CDR3aa: ASKFGNDRGGEAF
v_gene: TRBV5-1; j_gene: TRBJ2-1; abundance: -; CDR3aa: ASSLVSSYNEQF
v_gene: TRBV6-4; j_gene: TRBJ1-1; abundance: -; CDR3aa: ASSAGVNTEAF
v_gene: TRBV29-1; j_gene: TRBJ2-1; abundance: -; CDR3aa: SVEWWTSGGNEQF
v_gene: TRBV5-4; j_gene: TRBJ1-2; abundance: few; CDR3aa: ASSWDTNYGYT
v_gene: TRBV7-2; j_gene: TRBJ1-2; abundance: -; CDR3aa: ASSPDSTYGYT
v_gene: TRBV19; j_gene: TRBJ1-3; abundance: -; CDR3aa: ASSVRQVALRLSGNTIY
v_gene: TRBV14; j_gene: TRBJ2-7; abundance: once; CDR3aa: ASSQSSGSLGEQY
v_gene: TRBV6-5; j_gene: TRBJ2-7; abundance: -; CDR3aa: ASSTTGQYEQY
v_gene: TRBV28; j_gene: TRBJ1-1; abundance: once; CDR3aa: ASSTGTGGLISYTEAF
v_gene: TRBV5-6; j_gene: TRBJ2-1; abundance: -; CDR3aa: ASSFSRGRGGGSYNEQF
v_gene: TRBV29-1; j_gene: TRBJ2-7; abundance: -; CDR3aa: SAVVSQTNEQY
v_gene: TRBV11-2; j_gene: TRBJ2-1; abundance: once; CDR3aa: ASSRGLAGTNEQF
v_gene: TRBV5-1; j_gene: TRBJ2-1; abundance: -; CDR3aa: ASSSPGEQF
v_gene: TRBV27; j_gene: TRBJ2-5; abundance: -; CDR3aa: ASSLRRQETQY
v_gene: TRBV4-3; j_gene: TRBJ2-1; abundance: -; CDR3aa: ASSQTSSLNEQF
v_gene: TRBV30; j_gene: TRBJ1-2; abundance: -; CDR3aa: AWSHTRFYGYT
v_gene: TRBV30; j_gene: TRBJ1-5; abundance: few; CDR3aa: AWSKGAWQPQH
v_gene: TRBV14; j_gene: TRBJ2-7; abundance: -; CDR3aa: ASSQGSSGTFHEQY
v_gene: TRBV28; j_gene: TRBJ2-3; abundance: -; CDR3aa: ASSISTDTQY
v_gene: TRBV9; j_gene: TRBJ1-4; abundance: -; CDR3aa: ASSFAGTGEEKLF
v_gene: TRBV5-1; j_gene: TRBJ1-2; abundance: -; CDR3aa: ASSTETGNYGYT
v_gene: TRBV7-6; j_gene: TRBJ1-5; abundance: -; CDR3aa: ASSLGGQGGQPQH
v_gene: TRBV28; j_gene: TRBJ1-4; abundance: -; CDR3aa: ASRSREKLF
v_gene: TRBV19; j_gene: TRBJ2-6; abundance: -; CDR3aa: ASSSVISSGANVLT
v_gene: TRBV6-1; j_gene: TRBJ2-1; abundance: -; CDR3aa: ASSEGTSGNNEQF
v_gene: TRBV28; j_gene: TRBJ1-3; abundance: -; CDR3aa: ASSLSPKPGNTIY
v_gene: TRBV7-2; j_gene: TRBJ2-7; abundance: -; CDR3aa: ASARSGGVGEQY
v_gene: TRBV7-3; j_gene: TRBJ2-1; abundance: -; CDR3aa: ASSPSGTSVGEQF
v_gene: TRBV9; j_gene: TRBJ1-2; abundance: -; CDR3aa: ASSDQIRDRGLPNYGYT
v_gene: TRBV2; j_gene: TRBJ1-1; abundance: few; CDR3aa: ASSDPMNTEAF
v_gene: TRBV2; j_gene: TRBJ2-2; abundance: -; CDR3aa: ASSEDRSEELF
v_gene: TRBV28; j_gene: TRBJ2-5; abundance: -; CDR3aa: ASSSGQGQETQY
v_gene: TRBV10-2; j_gene: TRBJ1-1; abundance: -; CDR3aa: ASRRQGASEAF
v_gene: TRBV28; j_gene: TRBJ1-2; abundance: few; CDR3aa: ASGFYGYT
v_gene: TRBV5-1; j_gene: TRBJ1-1; abundance: -; CDR3aa: ASSLGENTEAF
v_gene: TRBV29-1; j_gene: TRBJ1-1; abundance: -; CDR3aa: SAIDHGEATEAF